This T cell receptor beta chain was identified during a study of cytotoxic CD8 clonotypes in ibrutinib-treated CLL. Notes on this clone: Its specificity is unknown.

Overall study results and limits: Elevated clonality accompanied ibrutinib response, with a return toward baseline values at progression.

V lost 4 bases and J 2 bases, leaving 4 bases between the germline ends. This CDR3 contains 11 residues. Germline-derived CDR1 and CDR2 are SGHDT and YYEEEE. The repertoire was sequenced with immunoSEQ multiplex PCR; TCRdb's copy has only in-frame clones and lacks some. Of around 140,000 clones listed, 76% are singletons. This TCR was recovered from a human donor with chronic lymphocytic leukemia. The source material was PBMCs, sampled after 24 months of ibrutinib treatment. The V gene is TRBV5-6, the J gene TRBJ2-7; D is undetermined. CDR3 sequence: CASSSTYEQYF. The DNA of the CDR3 is TGTGCCAGCAGCAGCACCTACGAGCAGTACTTC.